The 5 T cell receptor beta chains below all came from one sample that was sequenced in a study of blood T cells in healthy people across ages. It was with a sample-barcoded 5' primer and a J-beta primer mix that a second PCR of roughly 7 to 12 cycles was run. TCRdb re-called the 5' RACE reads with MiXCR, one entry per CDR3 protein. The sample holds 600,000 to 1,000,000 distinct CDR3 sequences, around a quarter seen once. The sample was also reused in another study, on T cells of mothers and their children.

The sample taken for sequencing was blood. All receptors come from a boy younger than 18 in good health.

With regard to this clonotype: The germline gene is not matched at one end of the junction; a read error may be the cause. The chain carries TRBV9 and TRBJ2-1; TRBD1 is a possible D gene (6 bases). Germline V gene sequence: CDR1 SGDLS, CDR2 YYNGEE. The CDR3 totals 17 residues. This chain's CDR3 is CASSVDAWQGSYNEQLF. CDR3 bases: TGTGCCAGCAGCGTAGATGCGTGGCAGGGGTCATACAATGAGCAGCTCTTC.

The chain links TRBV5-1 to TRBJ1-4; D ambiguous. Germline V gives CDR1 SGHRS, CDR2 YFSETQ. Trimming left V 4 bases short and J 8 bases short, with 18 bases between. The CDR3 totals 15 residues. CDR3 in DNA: TGCGCCAGCAGCCCAATCGGACTGCCCGAGGAAAAACTGTTTTTT. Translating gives CASSPIGLPEEKLFF.

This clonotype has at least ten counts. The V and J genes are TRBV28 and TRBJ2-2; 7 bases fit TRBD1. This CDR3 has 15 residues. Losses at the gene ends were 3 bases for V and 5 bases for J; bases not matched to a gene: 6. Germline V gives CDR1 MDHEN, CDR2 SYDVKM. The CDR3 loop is CASSFGTELTGELFF. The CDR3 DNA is TGTGCCAGCAGTTTCGGGACAGAATTGACCGGGGAGCTGTTTTTT.

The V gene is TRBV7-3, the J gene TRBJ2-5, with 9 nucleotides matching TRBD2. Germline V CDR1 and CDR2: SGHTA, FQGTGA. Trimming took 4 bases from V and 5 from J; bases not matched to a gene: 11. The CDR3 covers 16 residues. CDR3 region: CASSSGYGTSWETQYF. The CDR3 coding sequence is TGTGCCAGCAGCTCAGGATACGGGACTAGCTGGGAGACCCAGTACTTC. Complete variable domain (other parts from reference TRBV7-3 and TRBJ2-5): GAGVSQTPSNKVTEKGKYVELRCDPISGHTALYWYRQSLGQGPEFLIYFQGTGAADDSGLPNDRFFAVRPEGSVSTLKIQRTERGDSAVYLCASSSGYGTSWETQYFGPGTRLLVL.

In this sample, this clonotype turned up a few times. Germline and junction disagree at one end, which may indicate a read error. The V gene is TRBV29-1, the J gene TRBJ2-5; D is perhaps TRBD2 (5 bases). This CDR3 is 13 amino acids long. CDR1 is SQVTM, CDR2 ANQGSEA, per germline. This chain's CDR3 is CSVSPRVQETQHF. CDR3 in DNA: TGCAGCGTCTCCCCGCGGGTCCAAGAGACCCAGCACTTC.